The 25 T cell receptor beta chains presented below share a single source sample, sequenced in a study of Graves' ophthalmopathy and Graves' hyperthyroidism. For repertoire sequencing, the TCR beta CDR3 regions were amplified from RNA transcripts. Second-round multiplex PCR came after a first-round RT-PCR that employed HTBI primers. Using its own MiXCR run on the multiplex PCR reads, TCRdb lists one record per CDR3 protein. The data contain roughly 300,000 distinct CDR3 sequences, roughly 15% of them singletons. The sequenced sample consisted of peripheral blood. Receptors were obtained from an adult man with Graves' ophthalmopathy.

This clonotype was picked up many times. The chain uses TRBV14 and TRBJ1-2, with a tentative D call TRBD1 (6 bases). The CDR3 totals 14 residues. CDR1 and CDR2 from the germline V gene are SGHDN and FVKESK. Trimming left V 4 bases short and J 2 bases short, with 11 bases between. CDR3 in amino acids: CASSPGQLNYGYTF. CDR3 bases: TGTGCCAGCAGCCCCGGACAGCTAAACTATGGCTACACCTTC.

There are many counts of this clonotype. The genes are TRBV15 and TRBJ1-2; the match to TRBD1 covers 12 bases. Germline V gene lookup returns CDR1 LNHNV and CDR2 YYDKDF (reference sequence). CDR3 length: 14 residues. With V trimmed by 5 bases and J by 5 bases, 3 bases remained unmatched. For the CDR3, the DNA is TGTGCCACCAGCGGGACAGGGGGCGGATATGGCTACACCTTC. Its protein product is CATSGTGGGYGYTF.

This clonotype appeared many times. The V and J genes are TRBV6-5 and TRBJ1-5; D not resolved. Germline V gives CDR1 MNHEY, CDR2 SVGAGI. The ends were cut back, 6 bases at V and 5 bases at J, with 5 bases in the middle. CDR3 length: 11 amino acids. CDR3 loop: CASSSYQPQHF. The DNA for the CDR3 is TGTGCCAGCAGCAGCTATCAGCCCCAGCATTTT.

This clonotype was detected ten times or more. CDR3 region: CASSQGQFQETQYF. The DNA for the CDR3 is TGCGCCAGCAGCCAAGGACAGTTCCAAGAGACCCAGTACTTC. The chain combines TRBV4-3 with TRBJ2-5; the D gene is possibly TRBD1 (5 bases). V was cut by 1 base and J by 1 base, with 7 bases left in between. Per germline, CDR1 LGHNA and CDR2 YSLEER. The CDR3 contains 14 residues.

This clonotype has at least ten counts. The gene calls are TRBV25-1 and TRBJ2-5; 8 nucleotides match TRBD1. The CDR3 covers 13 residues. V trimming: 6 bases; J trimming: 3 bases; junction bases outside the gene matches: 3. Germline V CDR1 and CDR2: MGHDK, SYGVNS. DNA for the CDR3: TGTGCCAGCAGAAAACAGGGGGAAGAGACCCAGTACTTC. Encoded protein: CASRKQGEETQYF.

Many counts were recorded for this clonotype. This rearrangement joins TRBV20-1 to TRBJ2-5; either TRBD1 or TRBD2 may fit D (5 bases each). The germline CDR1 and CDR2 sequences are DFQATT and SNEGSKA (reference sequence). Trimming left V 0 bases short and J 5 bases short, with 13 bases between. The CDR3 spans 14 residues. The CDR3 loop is CSARDGTGQETQYF. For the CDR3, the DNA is TGCAGTGCTAGAGATGGGACGGGTCAGGAGACCCAGTACTTC.

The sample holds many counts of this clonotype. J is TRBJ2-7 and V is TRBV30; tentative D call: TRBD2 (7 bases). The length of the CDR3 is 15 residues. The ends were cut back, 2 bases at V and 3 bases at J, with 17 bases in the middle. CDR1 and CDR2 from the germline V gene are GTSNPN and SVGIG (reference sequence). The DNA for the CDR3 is TGTGCCTGGAGTTCCCGGAGGGAGGGGGTCTACGAGCAGTACTTC. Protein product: CAWSSRREGVYEQYF.

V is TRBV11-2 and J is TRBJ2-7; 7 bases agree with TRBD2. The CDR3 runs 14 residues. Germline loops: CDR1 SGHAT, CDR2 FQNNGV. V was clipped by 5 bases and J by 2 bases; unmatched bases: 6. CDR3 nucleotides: TGTGCCAGCAGCCCTCAGCGGGGCACCTACGAGCAGTACTTC. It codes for CASSPQRGTYEQYF. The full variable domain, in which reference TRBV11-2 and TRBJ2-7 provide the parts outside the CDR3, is EAGVAQSPRYKIIEKRQSVAFWCNPISGHATLYWYQQILGQGPKLLIQFQNNGVVDDSQLPKDRFSAERLKGVDSTLKIQPAKLEDSAVYLCASSPQRGTYEQYFGPGTRLTVT.

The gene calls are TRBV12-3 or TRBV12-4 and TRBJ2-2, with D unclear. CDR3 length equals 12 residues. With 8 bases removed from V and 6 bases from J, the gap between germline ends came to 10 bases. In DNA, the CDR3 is TGTGCCAGCCTACGGTGGGCCGGGGAGCTGTTTTTT. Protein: CASLRWAGELFF.

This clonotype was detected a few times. This CDR3 reads CASRSAGTGFYGYTF. In DNA, the CDR3 is TGTGCCAGCAGATCCGCCGGGACAGGGTTCTATGGCTACACCTTC. The chain is built from TRBV12-3 or TRBV12-4 and TRBJ1-2; TRBD1 matches 9 bases. The CDR3 spans 15 residues. The junction had 9 bases not matched to a gene; V was cut back by 6 bases and J by 4 bases.

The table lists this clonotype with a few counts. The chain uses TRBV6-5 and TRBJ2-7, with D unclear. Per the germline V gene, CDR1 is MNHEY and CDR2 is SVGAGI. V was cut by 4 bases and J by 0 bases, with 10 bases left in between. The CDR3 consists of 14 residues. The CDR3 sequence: CASSSLGSSYEQYF. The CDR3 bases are TGTGCCAGCAGTTCGCTAGGTTCCTCCTACGAGCAGTACTTC.

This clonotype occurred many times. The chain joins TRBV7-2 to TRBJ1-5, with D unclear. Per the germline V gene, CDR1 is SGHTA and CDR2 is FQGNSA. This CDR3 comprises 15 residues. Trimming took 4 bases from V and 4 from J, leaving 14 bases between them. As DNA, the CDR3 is TGTGCCAGCAGCTACACGAGTGGGGTGAATCAGCCCCAGCATTTT. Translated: CASSYTSGVNQPQHF. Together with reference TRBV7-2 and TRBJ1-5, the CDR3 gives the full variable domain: GAGVSQSPSNKVTEKGKDVELRCDPISGHTALYWYRQSLGQGLEFLIYFQGNSAPDKSGLPSDRFSAERTGGSVSTLTIQRTQQEDSAVYLCASSYTSGVNQPQHFGDGTRLSIL.

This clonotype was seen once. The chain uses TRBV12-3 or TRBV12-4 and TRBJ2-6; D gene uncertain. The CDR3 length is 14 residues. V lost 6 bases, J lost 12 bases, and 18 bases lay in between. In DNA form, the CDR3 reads TGTGCCAGCAGCCCCCTCGACCTCCCCGGCGTCCTGACTTTC. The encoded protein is CASSPLDLPGVLTF.

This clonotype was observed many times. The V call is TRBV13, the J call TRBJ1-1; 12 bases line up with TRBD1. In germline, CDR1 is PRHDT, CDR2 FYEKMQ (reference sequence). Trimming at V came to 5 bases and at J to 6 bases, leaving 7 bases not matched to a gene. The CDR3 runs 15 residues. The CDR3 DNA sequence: TGTGCCAGCAGCCGGGACAGGGGGCTTCTCTCTGAAGCTTTCTTT. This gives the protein CASSRDRGLLSEAFF. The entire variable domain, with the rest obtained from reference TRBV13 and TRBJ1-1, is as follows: AAGVIQSPRHLIKEKRETATLKCYPIPRHDTVYWYQQGPGQDPQFLISFYEKMQSDKGSIPDRFSAQQFSDYHSELNMSSLELGDSALYFCASSRDRGLLSEAFFGQGTRLTVV.

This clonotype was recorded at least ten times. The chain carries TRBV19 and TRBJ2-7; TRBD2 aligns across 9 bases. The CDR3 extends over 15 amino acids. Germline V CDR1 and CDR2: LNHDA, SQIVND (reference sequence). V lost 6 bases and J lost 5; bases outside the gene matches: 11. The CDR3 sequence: CASRVTAGGPNEQYF. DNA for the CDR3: TGTGCCAGTAGAGTGACGGCGGGGGGGCCCAACGAGCAGTACTTC. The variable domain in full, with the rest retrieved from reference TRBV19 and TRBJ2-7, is DGGITQSPKYLFRKEGQNVTLSCEQNLNHDAMYWYRQDPGQGLRLIYYSQIVNDFQKGDIAEGYSVSREKKESFPLTVTSAQKNPTAFYLCASRVTAGGPNEQYFGPGTRLTVT.

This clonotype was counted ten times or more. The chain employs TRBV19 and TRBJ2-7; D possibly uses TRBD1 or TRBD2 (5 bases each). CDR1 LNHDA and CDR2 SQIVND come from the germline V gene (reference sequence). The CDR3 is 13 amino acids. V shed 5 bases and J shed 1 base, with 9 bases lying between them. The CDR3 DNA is TGTGCCAGTAGTCGGGGACCATCCTACGAGCAGTACTTC. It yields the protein CASSRGPSYEQYF.

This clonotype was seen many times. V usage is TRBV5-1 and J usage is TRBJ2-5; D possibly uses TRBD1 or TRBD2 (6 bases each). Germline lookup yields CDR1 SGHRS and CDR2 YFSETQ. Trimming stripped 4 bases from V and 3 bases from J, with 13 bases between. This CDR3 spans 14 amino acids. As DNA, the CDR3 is TGCGCCAGCAGCCGCGGGGACAATAAAGAGACCCAGTACTTC. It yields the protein CASSRGDNKETQYF.

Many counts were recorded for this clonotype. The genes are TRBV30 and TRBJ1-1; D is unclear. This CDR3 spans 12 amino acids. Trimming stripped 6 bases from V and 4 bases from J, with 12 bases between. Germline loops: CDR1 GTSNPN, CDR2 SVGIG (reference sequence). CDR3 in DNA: TGTGCCTGCAGTCCCGTCGGCACTGAAGCTTTCTTT. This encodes CACSPVGTEAFF.

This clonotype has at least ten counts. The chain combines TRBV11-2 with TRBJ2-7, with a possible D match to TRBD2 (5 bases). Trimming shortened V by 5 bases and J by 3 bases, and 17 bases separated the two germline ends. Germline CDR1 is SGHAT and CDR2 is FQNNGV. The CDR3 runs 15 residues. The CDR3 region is CASSLGIEEGYEQYF. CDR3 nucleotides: TGTGCCAGCAGCCTCGGGATAGAAGAAGGCTACGAGCAGTACTTC. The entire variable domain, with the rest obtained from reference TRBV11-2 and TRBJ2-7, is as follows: EAGVAQSPRYKIIEKRQSVAFWCNPISGHATLYWYQQILGQGPKLLIQFQNNGVVDDSQLPKDRFSAERLKGVDSTLKIQPAKLEDSAVYLCASSLGIEEGYEQYFGPGTRLTVT.

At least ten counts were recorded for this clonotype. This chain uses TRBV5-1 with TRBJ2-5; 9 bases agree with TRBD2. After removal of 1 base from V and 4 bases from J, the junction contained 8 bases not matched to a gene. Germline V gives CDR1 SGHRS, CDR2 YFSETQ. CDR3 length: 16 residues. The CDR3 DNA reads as TGCGCCAGCAGCTTGACCTTAGCGGGAGTTCCAGAGACCCAGTACTTC. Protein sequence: CASSLTLAGVPETQYF.

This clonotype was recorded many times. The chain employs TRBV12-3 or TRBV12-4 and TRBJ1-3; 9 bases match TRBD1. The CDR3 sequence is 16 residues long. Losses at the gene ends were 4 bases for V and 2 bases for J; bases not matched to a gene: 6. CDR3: CASSSTGGGPGNTIYF. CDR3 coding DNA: TGTGCCAGCAGTTCCACAGGGGGCGGCCCTGGAAACACCATATATTTT.

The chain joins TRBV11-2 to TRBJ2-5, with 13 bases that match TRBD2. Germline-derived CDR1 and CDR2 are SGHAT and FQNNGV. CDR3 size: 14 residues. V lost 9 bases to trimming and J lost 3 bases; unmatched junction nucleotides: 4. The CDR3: CASNGLAGEETQYF. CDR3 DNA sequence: TGTGCCAGTAACGGACTAGCGGGAGAAGAGACCCAGTACTTC.

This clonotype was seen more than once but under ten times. The CDR3 coding sequence is TGTGCCACCAGTGATGTGGACAGATACACCGGGGAGCTGTTTTTT. Protein: CATSDVDRYTGELFF. The V and J genes are TRBV24-1 and TRBJ2-2; possible D gene TRBD1, 6 bases. This CDR3 is built from 15 residues. Trimming took 3 bases from V and 3 from J, leaving 10 bases between them. Germline CDR1 KGHDR, CDR2 SFDVKD.

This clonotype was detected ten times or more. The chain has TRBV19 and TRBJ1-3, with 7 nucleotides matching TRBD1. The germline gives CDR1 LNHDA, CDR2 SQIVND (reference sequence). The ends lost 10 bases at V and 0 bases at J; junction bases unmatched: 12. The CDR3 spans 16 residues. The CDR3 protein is CATTNTGALSGNTIYF. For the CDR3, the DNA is TGTGCCACCACCAATACAGGGGCGCTCTCTGGAAACACCATATATTTT.

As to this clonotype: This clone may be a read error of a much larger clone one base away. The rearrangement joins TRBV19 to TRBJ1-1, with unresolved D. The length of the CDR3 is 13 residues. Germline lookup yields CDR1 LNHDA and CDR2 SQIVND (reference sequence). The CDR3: CASKIVGNTEACF. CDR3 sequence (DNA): TGTGCCAGTAAGATAGTGGGGAACACTGAAGCTTGCTTT. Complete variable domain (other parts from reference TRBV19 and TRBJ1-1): DGGITQSPKYLFRKEGQNVTLSCEQNLNHDAMYWYRQDPGQGLRLIYYSQIVNDFQKGDIAEGYSVSREKKESFPLTVTSAQKNPTAFYLCASKIVGNTEACFGQGTRLTVV.